The T cell receptor (beta chain) described here comes from a study of diagnostic markers for celiac disease (TCRdb year 2020). Of note for this clonotype: What antigen it recognizes has not been identified.

The germline V gene encodes CDR1 SGHRS and CDR2 YFSETQ. The CDR3 sequence holds 13 residues, the cysteine and phenylalanine included. A DNA sequence was not provided. Sequencing was performed on an Illumina MiSeq. Each CDR3 protein sequence appears as one entry after TCRdb reprocessed the reads, and no DNA is included. The table of this sample itemizes 3,500 to 4,500 distinct CDR3 sequences. The ten biggest clones cover more than 9.5% of the sample. The source of this sequence is a human donor. This table probably holds off-target reads from a library built for another chain. The receptor chain draws on TRBV5-1 and TRBJ2-2. Sample: either unsorted cells or a sorted T cell fraction (not recorded which). CDR3 protein: CASSLIDTGELFF.